The 25 T cell receptor beta chains in this list originate from one sample, sequenced in a study of cytomegalovirus exposure and HLA in healthy donors. The PCR was carried out with 60 Vbeta primers and 13 Jbeta primers. Using immunoSEQ multiplex PCR, the repertoire was profiled, and TCRdb retains in-frame clones only, with some absent. Among 100,000 to 150,000 clones listed, 83% were seen once. Sequencing was done on a sample of PBMCs. Receptors originate from a girl between 2 and 10 years old in good health and CMV-seronegative.

This clone was seen only a few times. V and J are TRBV28 and TRBJ1-4; D is unclear. V was shortened by 2 bases and J by 0 bases, with 7 bases between the two germline ends. CDR1 and CDR2 from the germline V gene are MDHEN and SYDVKM. This CDR3 is built from 15 residues. CDR3 DNA sequence: TGTGCCAGCAGTTTACTGGGAGCAACTAATGAAAAACTGTTTTTT. Its protein product is CASSLLGATNEKLFF. The complete variable domain, with remaining parts taken from reference TRBV28 and TRBJ1-4, reads DVKVTQSSRYLVKRTGEKVFLECVQDMDHENMFWYRQDPGLGLRLIYFSYDVKMKEKGDIPEGYSVSREKKERFSLILESASTNQTSMYLCASSLLGATNEKLFFGSGTQLSVL.

The J gene is TRBJ2-5, the V gene TRBV19, with D tentatively TRBD2 (6 bases). The V gene's germline CDR1 is LNHDA and CDR2 SQIVND (reference sequence). Trimming cost V 1 base and J 5 bases, with 20 bases left between them. This CDR3 has 17 residues. CDR3 nucleotide sequence: TGTGCCAGTAGTATAGGGCCCCCGGGGTCTAGCGAGGAGACCCAGTACTTC. Amino acids: CASSIGPPGSSEETQYF.

Here the CDR3 DNA reads TGTGCCAGCAGTGATGCCCCTGGGAGTTGGGATACGCAGTATTTT. It is translated as CASSDAPGSWDTQYF. V and J are TRBV25-1 and TRBJ2-3; TRBD2 might be the D (5 bases). V lost 3 bases and J 6 bases, leaving 16 bases between the germline ends. This CDR3 has 15 residues. The germline V gene has CDR1 MGHDK and CDR2 SYGVNS. The full variable domain, with the rest looked up from reference TRBV25-1 and TRBJ2-3, is EADIYQTPRYLVIGTGKKITLECSQTMGHDKMYWYQQDPGMELHLIHYSYGVNSTEKGDLSSESTVSRIRTEHFPLTLESARPSHTSQYLCASSDAPGSWDTQYFGPGTRLTVL.

The V gene is TRBV9, the J gene TRBJ1-4, with D perhaps TRBD1 (5 bases). The CDR3 sequence is 15 residues long. Per the germline V gene, CDR1 is SGDLS and CDR2 is YYNGEE. Trimming left V 3 bases short and J 8 bases short, with 17 bases between. CDR3 sequence reads: CASSGQAGTGEKLFF. CDR3 nucleotide sequence: TGTGCCAGCAGCGGCCAAGCGGGGACGGGAGAAAAACTGTTTTTT. Filled out from reference TRBV9 and TRBJ1-4, the complete variable domain reads DSGVTQTPKHLITATGQRVTLRCSPRSGDLSVYWYQQSLDQGLQFLIQYYNGEERAKGNILERFSAQQFPDLHSELNLSSLELGDSALYFCASSGQAGTGEKLFFGSGTQLSVL.

The rearrangement joins TRBV27 to TRBJ1-1; a weak D match, TRBD1 (5 bases). Germline CDR1 is MNHEY and CDR2 is SMNVEV (reference sequence). CDR3 length equals 18 residues. With 6 bases removed from V and 3 bases from J, the gap between germline ends came to 26 bases. CDR3 residues: CASRSWVSRGAGDTEAFF. In DNA form, the CDR3 reads TGTGCCAGCAGAAGTTGGGTATCTAGGGGCGCTGGGGACACTGAAGCTTTCTTT.

The chain recombines TRBV4-3 with TRBJ2-1; D is uncertain. The CDR3 covers 14 residues. Per germline, CDR1 LGHNA and CDR2 YSLEER. The V end was cut by 1 base, the J end by 8 bases, with 12 bases between. The chain's CDR3 is CASSQVVGFYEQFF. The CDR3 nucleotides are TGCGCCAGCAGCCAAGTTGTCGGGTTCTATGAGCAGTTCTTC.

The gene calls are TRBV6-5 and TRBJ2-4, with D maybe TRBD1 (7 bases). V lost 4 bases and J lost 7, with 17 bases in between. In germline, CDR1 is MNHEY, CDR2 SVGAGI. CDR3 length equals 15 residues. CDR3 in amino acids: CASSSADREVNIQYF. CDR3 DNA sequence: TGTGCCAGCAGTTCCGCAGACAGGGAGGTGAACATTCAGTACTTC.

To note about this clone: The same CDR3 also results from other DNA sequences found in this sample. The chain couples TRBV6-5 to TRBJ2-5; D possibly corresponds to TRBD1 (5 bases). The end of the DNA is better explained by TRBJ2-7, so the J call may be wrong. This CDR3 is built from 13 residues. Germline CDR1 and CDR2: MNHEY and SVGAGI. The DNA for the CDR3 is TGTGCCAGCAGTTACACAGGTACAGGCGAGCAGTACTTC. Amino acids: CASSYTGTGEQYF.

The V gene is TRBV6-1, the J gene TRBJ1-1, with a possible D match to TRBD1 (6 bases). V gave up 3 bases and J gave up 11 bases, with 16 bases separating them. Germline CDR1 is MNHNS and CDR2 is SASEGT. The CDR3 sequence is 13 residues long. The CDR3, as DNA: TGTGCCAGCAGTGAGGCCACAGGGCTGTCGGCTTTCTTT. It yields the protein CASSEATGLSAFF.

The chain joins TRBV18 to TRBJ2-1; 14 bases are a match to TRBD2. With V trimmed by 4 bases and J by 12 bases, 8 bases remained unmatched. CDR1 KGHSH and CDR2 LQKENI come from the germline V gene. The CDR3 contains 15 residues. The CDR3 protein is CASSLGTSGGRGQFF. Written as DNA, the CDR3 is TGTGCCAGCTCACTCGGGACTAGCGGGGGCCGCGGGCAGTTCTTC.

The chain employs TRBV7-2 and TRBJ1-5; weak D call: TRBD1 (5 bases). Trimming cost V 1 base and J 1 base, with 11 bases left between them. CDR3 length equals 16 residues. The germline V gene encodes CDR1 SGHTA and CDR2 FQGNSA. CDR3 DNA sequence: TGTGCCAGCAGCTTAGAAGGGGTCCTAAGCAATCAGCCCCAGCATTTT. As protein: CASSLEGVLSNQPQHF.

The chain combines TRBV7-6 with TRBJ2-1; TRBD2 might be the D (6 bases). This CDR3 comprises 16 residues. Germline CDR1 reads SGHVS; CDR2 reads FNYEAQ. Trimming shortened V by 0 bases and J by 9 bases, and 18 bases separated the two germline ends. CDR3: CASSLAADYTGGEQFF. The CDR3 coding sequence is TGTGCCAGCAGCTTAGCAGCGGACTACACTGGGGGTGAGCAGTTCTTC.

The V and J genes are TRBV5-8 and TRBJ2-2; TRBD2 matches 14 bases. The CDR3 has 16 residues. Germline CDR1 reads SGHTS; CDR2 reads YDEGEE. V shed 4 bases, J shed 1 base, and the junction held 0 bases outside the gene matches. The CDR3 DNA reads as TGTGCCAGCAGCGGGACTAGCGGGAGGAACACCGGGGAGCTGTTTTTT. Its protein is CASSGTSGRNTGELFF.

In this sample, this clone turned up a few times. This CDR3 is CASSFQQGSVSEQYF. The CDR3 bases are TGTGCCAGCAGTTTTCAGCAGGGTAGTGTCTCCGAGCAGTACTTC. The V and J genes are TRBV27 and TRBJ2-7; TRBD1 is a possible D gene (5 bases). Germline assignment: CDR1 MNHEY and CDR2 SMNVEV (reference sequence). V was clipped by 3 bases and J by 6 bases, with 18 bases between them. CDR3 size: 15 residues.

The chain employs TRBV7-9 and TRBJ2-3, with D perhaps matching TRBD2 (5 bases). Trimming pared 4 bases from V and 2 bases from J, leaving 13 bases between. Germline CDR1 reads SEHNR; CDR2 reads FQNEAQ (reference sequence). The CDR3 sequence is 15 residues long. The CDR3 DNA reads as TGTGCCAGCAGCTCGGTCCGGGGTTCCACAGATACGCAGTATTTT. Amino acids: CASSSVRGSTDTQYF.

The J gene is TRBJ2-1, the V gene TRBV7-2, with D perhaps TRBD2 (6 bases). V was trimmed by 2 bases and J by 9 bases, leaving 17 bases between them. CDR3 length: 15 residues. The germline V gene has CDR1 SGHTA and CDR2 FQGNSA. CDR3 DNA sequence: TGTGCCAGCAGCTTATTAGCGGCCGAGGTTATTGAGCAGTTCTTC. Its translation: CASSLLAAEVIEQFF.

V is TRBV27 and J is TRBJ2-7; D perhaps matches TRBD2 (5 bases). V gave up 11 bases and J gave up 12 bases, with 26 bases separating them. The CDR3 is 13 amino acids. Per germline, CDR1 MNHEY and CDR2 SMNVEV (reference sequence). The CDR3 reads CAAARGRFGLLYF. DNA of the CDR3: TGTGCCGCAGCACGAGGGCGGTTCGGGCTGTTGTACTTC.

The chain recombines TRBV10-3 with TRBJ2-3; 8 bases map to TRBD2. CDR3 length: 16 amino acids. V shed 0 bases, J shed 3 bases, and the junction held 5 bases outside the gene matches. CDR1 ENHRY and CDR2 SYGVKD come from the germline V gene. This CDR3 is CAISESTSDYTDTQYF. The CDR3 region has the DNA TGTGCCATCAGTGAGTCGACTAGCGATTATACAGATACGCAGTATTTT.

This sequence joins TRBV13 and TRBJ2-1; TRBD2 matches 10 bases. The CDR3 extends over 17 amino acids. Trimming cost V 3 bases and J 2 bases; bases outside gene matches: 7. The germline CDR1 and CDR2 sequences are PRHDT and FYEKMQ (reference sequence). CDR3 region: CASSFVLLAGAYNEQFF. The CDR3, as DNA: TGTGCCAGCAGCTTCGTTCTTCTAGCGGGGGCCTACAATGAGCAGTTCTTC.

The chain couples TRBV19 to TRBJ1-1; TRBD1 matches at 8 bases. The CDR3 length is 15 residues. CDR1 is LNHDA, CDR2 SQIVND, per germline (reference sequence). V was clipped by 4 bases and J by 1 base; unmatched bases: 5. CDR3 protein: CASSTGQGGNTEAFF. In nucleotides, the CDR3 is TGTGCCAGTAGTACCGGACAGGGCGGGAACACTGAAGCTTTCTTT.

V gene TRBV15 combines with J gene TRBJ2-2; weak D call: TRBD1 (5 bases). The CDR3 sequence is 15 residues long. Germline CDR1 LNHNV, CDR2 YYDKDF (reference sequence). Trimming pared 0 bases from V and 6 bases from J, leaving 11 bases between. In DNA, the CDR3 is TGTGCCACCAGCAGAGACCCCACAGGAGCCGGGGAGCTGTTTTTT. It encodes CATSRDPTGAGELFF.

This chain joins TRBV7-2 and TRBJ1-4; D gene uncertain. Per germline, CDR1 SGHTA and CDR2 FQGNSA. The ends were cut back, 5 bases at V and 5 bases at J, with 18 bases in the middle. This CDR3 region has 16 residues. For the CDR3, the DNA is TGTGCCAGCAGCGCCGGTGGAGGGCGAAGAAATGAAAAACTGTTTTTT. Residues: CASSAGGGRRNEKLFF.

This clone was recorded only once. This chain links TRBV5-1 with TRBJ1-1; maybe TRBD1 (5 bases). The CDR3 loop spans 17 amino acids. Germline lookup yields CDR1 SGHRS and CDR2 YFSETQ. The V and J ends lost 4 bases and 4 bases respectively, with 23 bases between them. DNA of the CDR3: TGCGCCAGCAGCCCCAACCCTCAGGGCTTAAGGTCCACTGAAGCTTTCTTT. This codes for CASSPNPQGLRSTEAFF.

V gene TRBV28 combines with J gene TRBJ2-1, with D possibly TRBD1 on 6 matching bases. CDR3 length: 16 amino acids. The V end was cut by 8 bases, the J end by 0 bases, with 17 bases between. From germline, CDR1 is MDHEN and CDR2 SYDVKM. The CDR3 sequence: CASGIQGVRSYNEQFF. The CDR3 DNA reads as TGTGCCAGCGGAATACAGGGTGTCCGCTCCTACAATGAGCAGTTCTTC.

The chain is built from TRBV7-2 and TRBJ2-7; 8 bases are shared with TRBD2. The CDR3 runs 17 residues. The germline V gene encodes CDR1 SGHTA and CDR2 FQGNSA. The J segment lost 0 bases and the V segment lost 4 bases, leaving 11 bases of the junction unmatched. The CDR3 loop reads CASSWGARAGVSYEQYF. The CDR3 nucleotides read TGTGCCAGCAGCTGGGGGGCTCGAGCGGGGGTCTCCTACGAGCAGTACTTC.